The next 10 T cell receptor beta chains were all read from a single sample in a study of T cell changes during pregnancy in multiple sclerosis. Assay: immunoSEQ multiplex PCR; the TCRdb copy retains only in-frame clones and omits some. This table holds under 50,000 clones, approximately 94% found once. The source material was CD8+ T cells from peripheral blood mononuclear cells, sampled in the first trimester of pregnancy. The receptor set was obtained from a female donor with multiple sclerosis, enrolled in a pregnancy study.

The gene calls are TRBV27 and TRBJ2-3; TRBD2 aligns across 7 bases. There are 16 residues in the CDR3. Germline CDR1 and CDR2: MNHEY and SMNVEV (reference sequence). After removal of 5 bases from V and 5 bases from J, the junction contained 13 bases not matched to a gene. Here the CDR3 DNA reads TGTGCCAGCAGTACATTAGCGGGTTGGGGGGGAGATACGCAGTATTTT. Its protein is CASSTLAGWGGDTQYF.

This clone was observed a single time. The chain combines TRBV27 with TRBJ2-3, with unresolved D. Trimming removed 3 bases from V and 2 bases from J, with 9 bases in between. Germline CDR1 is MNHEY and CDR2 is SMNVEV (reference sequence). The CDR3 is made up of 14 amino acids. CDR3 sequence reads: CASSLGRITDTQYF. DNA of the CDR3: TGTGCCAGCAGTTTGGGCAGGATCACAGATACGCAGTATTTT.

The chain uses TRBV27 and TRBJ1-5; D unresolved. The V gene's germline CDR1 is MNHEY and CDR2 SMNVEV (reference sequence). V was trimmed by 5 bases and J by 6 bases, leaving 11 bases between them. The CDR3 loop spans 13 amino acids. The CDR3 coding sequence is TGTGCCAGCAGTCTTACGTCGGTTCAGCCCCAGCATTTT. Translating it yields CASSLTSVQPQHF.

A few counts support this clone. The V gene is TRBV2, the J gene TRBJ1-4; TRBD1 matches at 8 bases. Germline V gene sequence: CDR1 SNHLY, CDR2 FYNNEI. This CDR3 region has 19 residues. V lost 4 bases to trimming and J lost 5 bases; unmatched junction nucleotides: 18. The CDR3 spells CASSVNRAEAGGLNEKLFF. The CDR3 coding sequence is TGTGCCAGCAGTGTTAATAGGGCTGAAGCAGGGGGCTTGAATGAAAAACTGTTTTTT.

V gene TRBV5-4 combines with J gene TRBJ1-1, with D tentatively TRBD1 (5 bases). This CDR3 is 15 amino acids long. Germline V gives CDR1 SGHNT, CDR2 YYREEE (reference sequence). V lost 3 bases and J lost 3, with 15 bases in between. CDR3 nucleotide sequence: TGTGCCAGCAGCTGGAGCCAGGGAACCTACACTGAAGCTTTCTTT. Residues: CASSWSQGTYTEAFF.

The V call is TRBV29-1, the J call TRBJ2-3; 7 nucleotides agree with TRBD1. The germline gives CDR1 SQVTM, CDR2 ANQGSEA. CDR3 length: 14 amino acids. Unmatched junction bases numbered 7, after V lost 7 bases and J lost 0 bases. In nucleotides, the CDR3 is TGCAGCGCTCAAGGGGGCTCTAGCACAGATACGCAGTATTTT. This gives the protein CSAQGGSSTDTQYF.

The chain employs TRBV7-3 and TRBJ2-1, with D unclear. V lost 5 bases and J 0 bases, leaving 11 bases between the germline ends. From germline, CDR1 is SGHTA and CDR2 FQGTGA. The CDR3 is 15 amino acids. CDR3 sequence reads: CASSPGVGSYNEQFF. Here the CDR3 DNA reads TGTGCCAGCAGCCCTGGAGTTGGCTCCTACAATGAGCAGTTCTTC.

The chain uses TRBV29-1 and TRBJ1-2; D is possibly TRBD1 (6 bases). Trimming left V 4 bases short and J 6 bases short, with 15 bases between. Germline loops: CDR1 SQVTM, CDR2 ANQGSEA. The CDR3 runs 13 residues. CDR3 sequence: CSVVGRGADGYTF. The CDR3 DNA reads TGCAGCGTTGTGGGGCGGGGGGCGGATGGCTACACCTTC.

The chain joins TRBV4-1 to TRBJ2-1; 9 bases agree with TRBD1. Germline V gene lookup returns CDR1 MGHRA and CDR2 YSYEKL. This CDR3 spans 15 amino acids. V was pared by 2 bases and J by 3 bases, with 2 bases of the junction left unmatched. The DNA for the CDR3 is TGCGCCAGCAGCCAACCGGGACAGGGCTACAATGAGCAGTTCTTC. Its translation is CASSQPGQGYNEQFF.

The genes are TRBV6-5 and TRBJ2-7, with D possibly TRBD1 on 7 matching bases. The CDR3 contains 14 residues. Per germline, CDR1 MNHEY and CDR2 SVGAGI. V was cut by 6 bases and J by 4 bases, with 16 bases left in between. For the CDR3, the DNA is TGTGCCAGCAGCCCGGAGGCAGGGGGGTACGAGCAGTACTTC. Encoded protein: CASSPEAGGYEQYF.